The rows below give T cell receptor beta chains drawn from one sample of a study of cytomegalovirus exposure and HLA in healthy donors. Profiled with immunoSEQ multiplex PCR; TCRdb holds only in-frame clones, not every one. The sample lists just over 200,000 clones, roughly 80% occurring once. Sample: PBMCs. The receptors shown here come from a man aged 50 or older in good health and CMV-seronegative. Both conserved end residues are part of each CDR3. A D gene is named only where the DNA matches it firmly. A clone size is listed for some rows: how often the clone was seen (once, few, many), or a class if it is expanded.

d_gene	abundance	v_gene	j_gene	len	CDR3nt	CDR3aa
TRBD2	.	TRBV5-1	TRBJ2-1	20	TGCGCCAGCAGCTTAAAATTTGTTAGCGGGAGGGCCCTCTCCTACAATGAGCAGTTCTTC	CASSLKFVSGRALSYNEQFF
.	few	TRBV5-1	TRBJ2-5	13	TGCGCCAGCAGCTTGCCCACTCAAGAGACCCAGTACTTC	CASSLPTQETQYF
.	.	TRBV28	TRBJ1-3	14	TGTGCCAGCAGTTTAACACACTCTGGAAACACCATATATTTT	CASSLTHSGNTIYF
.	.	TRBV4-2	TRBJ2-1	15	TGTGCCAGCAGCCAAGACCCGGGTTCCTACAATGAGCAGTTCTTC	CASSQDPGSYNEQFF
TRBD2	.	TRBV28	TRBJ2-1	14	TGTGCCAGCAGAGGACTAGCGGCCTACAATGAGCAGTTCTTC	CASRGLAAYNEQFF
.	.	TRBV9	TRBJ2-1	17	TGTGCCAGCAGCGAGGGCCCCACGGGGATCTCCTACAATGAGCAGTTCTTC	CASSEGPTGISYNEQFF
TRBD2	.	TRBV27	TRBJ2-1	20	TGTGCCAGCAGCCGCTCCGGGACTAGCGGGGCCCAAGAGAGATACAATGAGCAGTTCTTC	CASSRSGTSGAQERYNEQFF
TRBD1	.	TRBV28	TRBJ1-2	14	TGTGCCAGCACGCCCGACAGGGGTAACTATGGCTACACCTTC	CASTPDRGNYGYTF
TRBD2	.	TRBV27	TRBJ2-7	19	TGTGCCAGCAGTACAAGGCTTAGGGTTACTAGCGGCCCGCTGGGCGAGCAGTACTTC	CASSTRLRVTSGPLGEQYF
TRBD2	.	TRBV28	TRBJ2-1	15	TGTGCCAGCAGAAATCGGGAGGAAACCTACAATGAGCAGTTCTTC	CASRNREETYNEQFF
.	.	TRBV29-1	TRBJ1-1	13	TGCAGCGTTCATATGGACATCAACACTGAAGCTTTCTTT	CSVHMDINTEAFF
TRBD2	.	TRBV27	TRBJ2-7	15	TGTGCCAGCAGTCGCCCCACTAGCGGGAACGAGAAGCAGTACTTC	CASSRPTSGNEKQYF
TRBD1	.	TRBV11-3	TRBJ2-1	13	TGTGCCAGCAGCACCGGGACAGACAATGAGCAGTTCTTC	CASSTGTDNEQFF
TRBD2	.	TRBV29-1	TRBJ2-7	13	TGCAGCGTTGGGTGGACTAGCGGGTACGAGCAGTACTTC	CSVGWTSGYEQYF
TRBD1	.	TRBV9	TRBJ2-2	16	TGTGCCAGCAGCACTGGACAGGGGGCCGACACCGGGGAGCTGTTTTTT	CASSTGQGADTGELFF
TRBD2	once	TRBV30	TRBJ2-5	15	TGTGCCTGGAGTGATTTGAGACTAGCGGCAGAGACCCAGTACTTC	CAWSDLRLAAETQYF
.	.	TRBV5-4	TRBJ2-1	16	TGTGCCAGCAGCCCCGGGGTCCAGAGGAGTGTGGATGAGCAGTTCTTC	CASSPGVQRSVDEQFF
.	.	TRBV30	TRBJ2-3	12	TGTGCCTGGACTAGCGACACAGATACGCAGTATTTT	CAWTSDTDTQYF
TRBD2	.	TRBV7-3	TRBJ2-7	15	TGTGCCAGCAGCTCCCAGATAGCGGGAGTGGGCGAGCAGTACTTC	CASSSQIAGVGEQYF
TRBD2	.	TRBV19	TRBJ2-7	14	TGTGCCAGTAGTATAGCGGGAGGGCATAACGAGCAGTACTTC	CASSIAGGHNEQYF
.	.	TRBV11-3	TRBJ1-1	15	TGTGCCAGCAGCTTATCAGCGGCCACGAACACTGAAGCTTTCTTT	CASSLSAATNTEAFF
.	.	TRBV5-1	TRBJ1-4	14	TGCGCCAGCAGCTACCCAGGGGAGAGAGAAAAACTGTTTTTT	CASSYPGEREKLFF
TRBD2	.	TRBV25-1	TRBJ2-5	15	TGTGCCAGCAGTGAGGCGGGAGGGTTCCAAGAGACCCAGTACTTC	CASSEAGGFQETQYF
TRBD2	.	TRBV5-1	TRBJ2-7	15	TGCGCCAGCAGGCCCGGACTAGCGGTCTTCTACGAGCAGTACTTC	CASRPGLAVFYEQYF
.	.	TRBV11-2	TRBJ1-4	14	TGTGCCAGCACCGCCTCACCGGGGGGTGAAAAACTGTTTTTT	CASTASPGGEKLFF
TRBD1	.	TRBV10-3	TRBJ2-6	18	TGTGCCATCAGTGGGCCGGGACAGACAATCTCTGGGGCCAACGTCCTGACTTTC	CAISGPGQTISGANVLTF
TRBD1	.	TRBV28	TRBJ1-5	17	TGTGCCAGCAGTACGGGACAGCCGATTTATAGCAATCAGCCCCAGCATTTT	CASSTGQPIYSNQPQHF
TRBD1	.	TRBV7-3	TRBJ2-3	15	TGTGCCAGCAGCGACCAGGGGGCCGTCGCAGATACGCAGTATTTT	CASSDQGAVADTQYF
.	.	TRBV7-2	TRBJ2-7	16	TGTGCCAGCAGCTTAAACCCCAGCCCAGGGAAGTACGAGCAGTACTTC	CASSLNPSPGKYEQYF
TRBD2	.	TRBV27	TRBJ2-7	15	TGTGCCGCCGGGACTAGCGGGAGGGCCTATTACGAGCAGTACTTC	CAAGTSGRAYYEQYF
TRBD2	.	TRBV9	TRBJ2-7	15	TGTGCCAGCAGCGTAGGGTCTAGCGGGAGGCGGGAGCAGTACTTC	CASSVGSSGRREQYF
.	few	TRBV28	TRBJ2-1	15	TGTGCCAGCAGTTTCCACAGCGGGTCCTACAATGAGCAGTTCTTC	CASSFHSGSYNEQFF
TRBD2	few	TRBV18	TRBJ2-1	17	TGTGCCAGCTCACCACTTTTAGCGGGAAACGATTACAATGAGCAGTTCTTC	CASSPLLAGNDYNEQFF
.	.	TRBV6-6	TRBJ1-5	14	TGTGCCAGCAGCCATGGACAGTACAATCAGCCCCAGCATTTT	CASSHGQYNQPQHF
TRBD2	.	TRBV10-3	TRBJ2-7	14	TGTGCCATCAGCCCCGGGACTAGCGGCTACGAGCAGTACTTC	CAISPGTSGYEQYF
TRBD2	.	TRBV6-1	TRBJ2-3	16	TGTGCCAGCAGTGAGGCTAGCGGGGTGAGGACAGATACGCAGTATTTT	CASSEASGVRTDTQYF
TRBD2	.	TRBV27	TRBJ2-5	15	TGTGCCAGCAGTTTCTCTCCAGCGGGGCAAGAGACCCAGTACTTC	CASSFSPAGQETQYF
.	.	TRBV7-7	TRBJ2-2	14	TGTGCCAGCAGCTTAGAGGAGGGAACCGGGGAGCTGTTTTTT	CASSLEEGTGELFF
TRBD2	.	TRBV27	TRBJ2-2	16	TGTGCCAGCAGTTTTAGGCTAGCGGGAGTCCCCGGGGAGCTGTTTTTT	CASSFRLAGVPGELFF
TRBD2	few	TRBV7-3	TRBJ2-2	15	TGTGCCAGCAGCGCGACTAGCGGGACCGGCGGGGAGCTGTTTTTT	CASSATSGTGGELFF
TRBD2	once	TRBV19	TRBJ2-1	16	TGTGCCAGTAGGGTGGTGGCTAGCGGGTCCTACAATGAGCAGTTCTTC	CASRVVASGSYNEQFF
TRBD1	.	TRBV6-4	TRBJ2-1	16	TGTGCCAGCAGCCATACCGGGAACAGGGGGTTCGATGAGCAGTTCTTC	CASSHTGNRGFDEQFF
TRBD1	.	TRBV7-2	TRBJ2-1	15	TGTGCCAGCCGAAGCCAGGGGGCGTTTTTCCATGAGCAGTTCTTC	CASRSQGAFFHEQFF
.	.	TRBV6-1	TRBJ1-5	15	TGTGCCAGCAAGGGAGTGAGGGAGGGGGGTCAGCCCCAGCATTTT	CASKGVREGGQPQHF
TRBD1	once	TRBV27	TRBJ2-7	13	TGTGCCAGCAGTTTAGTAGGGGGCGGCGAGCAGTACTTC	CASSLVGGGEQYF
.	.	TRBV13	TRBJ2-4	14	TGTGCCAGCAGCCTCCGGACAGCCGAAAACATTCAGTACTTC	CASSLRTAENIQYF
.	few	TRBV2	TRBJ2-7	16	TGTGCCAGCAGTGAAGATATTGGCGGGCCTTCCTACGAGCAGTACTTC	CASSEDIGGPSYEQYF
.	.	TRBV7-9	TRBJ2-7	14	TGTGCCAGCAGCCCCCCAATTCCCTCCTACGAGCAGTACTTC	CASSPPIPSYEQYF
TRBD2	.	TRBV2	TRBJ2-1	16	TGTGCCAGCAGTCCATTACTAGCGGGAGCGACCAATGAGCAGTTCTTC	CASSPLLAGATNEQFF